The rows below give T cell receptor beta chains drawn from one sample of a study of shared clonotypes between healthy human individuals. The protocol was immunoSEQ multiplex PCR, while the TCRdb copy is restricted to in-frame clones and leaves out a portion. The table shows 600,000 or so clones, with roughly 95% occurring only once. Sequenced: naive CD8+ T cells sorted from blood. These receptors were obtained from a woman in her 30s in good health. CDR3s include the opening cysteine and the closing phenylalanine or tryptophan. D genes are given only for firm matches. Only some rows state a clone size, as once, few, many or a class for expanded clones.

CDR3nt: TGTGCCAGTAGTATATGGGGGACTGAAGCTTTCTTT
CDR3aa: CASSIWGTEAFF
j_gene: TRBJ1-1
d_gene: NA
v_gene: TRBV19
abundance: NA

CDR3nt: TGTGCCAGCAGCGTAGGACTAAGGACTAGCGGATCCTACGAGCAGTACTTC
CDR3aa: CASSVGLRTSGSYEQYF
j_gene: TRBJ2-7
d_gene: TRBD2
v_gene: TRBV9
abundance: NA

CDR3nt: TGTGCCAGCAGCATGACTAGCGGGAGTGAGCAGTTCTTC
CDR3aa: CASSMTSGSEQFF
j_gene: TRBJ2-1
d_gene: TRBD2
v_gene: TRBV7-8
abundance: NA

CDR3nt: TGTGCCAGCTCACCACCGCGGGACAGCCCCAGGAGAGAGACCCAGTACTTC
CDR3aa: CASSPPRDSPRRETQYF
j_gene: TRBJ2-5
d_gene: NA
v_gene: TRBV18
abundance: NA

CDR3nt: TGTGCCAGCTCACCGGGCAGCCCTGGAGAGCAGTACTTC
CDR3aa: CASSPGSPGEQYF
j_gene: TRBJ2-7
d_gene: NA
v_gene: TRBV18
abundance: NA

CDR3nt: TGTGCCAGCTCACCAGGGGGAAATGAGCAGTTCTTC
CDR3aa: CASSPGGNEQFF
j_gene: TRBJ2-1
d_gene: NA
v_gene: TRBV18
abundance: NA

CDR3nt: TGTGCCAGCAGCTTACCCGTTGTCCCTGCAGATTCTAATGAAAAACTGTTTTTT
CDR3aa: CASSLPVVPADSNEKLFF
j_gene: TRBJ1-4
d_gene: NA
v_gene: TRBV7-9
abundance: NA

CDR3nt: TGTGCCAGTAGTATCGGGACAGGGGGAGTCGAGCAGTACTTC
CDR3aa: CASSIGTGGVEQYF
j_gene: TRBJ2-7
d_gene: TRBD1
v_gene: TRBV19
abundance: NA

CDR3nt: TGTGCCAGCAGCACGGCCCAGCGGGCCAACACCGGGGAGCTGTTTTTT
CDR3aa: CASSTAQRANTGELFF
j_gene: TRBJ2-2
d_gene: NA
v_gene: TRBV9
abundance: NA

CDR3nt: TGTGCCAGCAGTTCGACTAGCGGGTCCTACAATGAGCAGTTCTTC
CDR3aa: CASSSTSGSYNEQFF
j_gene: TRBJ2-1
d_gene: TRBD2
v_gene: TRBV6-4
abundance: once

CDR3nt: TGTGCCAGCAGTTTATGGGGTAATTCGGGCGGGGGAACCTACGAGCAGTACTTC
CDR3aa: CASSLWGNSGGGTYEQYF
j_gene: TRBJ2-7
d_gene: TRBD2
v_gene: TRBV28
abundance: few

CDR3nt: TGTGCCAGCAGCGCCATGGATAGCACAGATACGCAGTATTTT
CDR3aa: CASSAMDSTDTQYF
j_gene: TRBJ2-3
d_gene: NA
v_gene: TRBV11-2
abundance: NA

CDR3nt: TGTGCCAGCAGCTTTGGACTAGCTCCCTACGAGCAGTACTTC
CDR3aa: CASSFGLAPYEQYF
j_gene: TRBJ2-7
d_gene: TRBD2
v_gene: TRBV11-2
abundance: NA

CDR3nt: TGTGCCAGCAGTCGGAGACCGGGACAGGGTGTTTACGAGCAGTACTTC
CDR3aa: CASSRRPGQGVYEQYF
j_gene: TRBJ2-7
d_gene: TRBD1
v_gene: TRBV27
abundance: NA

CDR3nt: TGTGCCAGCAGTCGCGGGACAGGCACAGATACGCAGTATTTT
CDR3aa: CASSRGTGTDTQYF
j_gene: TRBJ2-3
d_gene: NA
v_gene: TRBV28
abundance: NA

CDR3nt: TGTGCCAGCAGTGAACGGGAATTGGGCAATCAGCCCCAGCATTTT
CDR3aa: CASSERELGNQPQHF
j_gene: TRBJ1-5
d_gene: NA
v_gene: TRBV2
abundance: NA

CDR3nt: TGTGCCAGCAGCTTACCCCTAGCGGGAAATGAGCAGTTCTTC
CDR3aa: CASSLPLAGNEQFF
j_gene: TRBJ2-1
d_gene: TRBD2
v_gene: TRBV7-9
abundance: NA

CDR3nt: TGTGCCAGCAGTTTTGGCGAGCAGTACTTC
CDR3aa: CASSFGEQYF
j_gene: TRBJ2-7
d_gene: NA
v_gene: TRBV28
abundance: few

CDR3nt: TGTGCCAGTAGTCAGGATTGGGAAGATACGCAGTATTTT
CDR3aa: CASSQDWEDTQYF
j_gene: TRBJ2-3
d_gene: NA
v_gene: TRBV19
abundance: NA

CDR3nt: TGTGCCAGCAGCGTATCGTGGGGAAACACTGAAGCTTTCTTT
CDR3aa: CASSVSWGNTEAFF
j_gene: TRBJ1-1
d_gene: NA
v_gene: TRBV9
abundance: many

CDR3nt: TGTGCCACCAGCCAAACTGGGACTAGCGGGAGGGCAGAGGAGACCCAGTACTTC
CDR3aa: CATSQTGTSGRAEETQYF
j_gene: TRBJ2-5
d_gene: TRBD2
v_gene: TRBV15
abundance: NA

CDR3nt: TGTGCCAGCAGCCAAGGGACTAGCGCGTCGCTGGGTGAGCAGTTCTTC
CDR3aa: CASSQGTSASLGEQFF
j_gene: TRBJ2-1
d_gene: TRBD2
v_gene: TRBV27
abundance: NA

CDR3nt: TGTGCCAGCAAGGGGGAACAGGGGTGCTGGGTCACTGAAGCTTTCTTT
CDR3aa: CASKGEQGCWVTEAFF
j_gene: TRBJ1-1
d_gene: NA
v_gene: TRBV21-1
abundance: NA

CDR3nt: TGTGCCAGTAGTAATTCGCAGGGGGCGTACCCGACCGCCTACGAGCAGTACTTC
CDR3aa: CASSNSQGAYPTAYEQYF
j_gene: TRBJ2-7
d_gene: TRBD1
v_gene: TRBV19
abundance: NA

CDR3nt: TGTGCCAGCGGGGGACAGATCTCTGGAAACACCATATATTTT
CDR3aa: CASGGQISGNTIYF
j_gene: TRBJ1-3
d_gene: TRBD1
v_gene: TRBV28
abundance: NA

CDR3nt: TGTGCCAGCAGCTTCGCCAGGGGTACCTACGAGCAGTACTTC
CDR3aa: CASSFARGTYEQYF
j_gene: TRBJ2-7
d_gene: NA
v_gene: TRBV5-4
abundance: NA